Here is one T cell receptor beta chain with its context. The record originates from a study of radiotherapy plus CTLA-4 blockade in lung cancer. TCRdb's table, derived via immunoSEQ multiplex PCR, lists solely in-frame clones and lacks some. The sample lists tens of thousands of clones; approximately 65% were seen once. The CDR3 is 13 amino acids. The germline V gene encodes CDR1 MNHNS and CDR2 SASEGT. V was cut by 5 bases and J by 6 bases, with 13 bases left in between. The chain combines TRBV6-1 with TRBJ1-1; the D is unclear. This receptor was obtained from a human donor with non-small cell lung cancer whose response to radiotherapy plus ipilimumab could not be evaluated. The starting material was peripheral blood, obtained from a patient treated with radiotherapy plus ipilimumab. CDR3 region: CASSTITHAEAFF. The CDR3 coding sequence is TGTGCCAGCAGTACAATCACCCACGCTGAAGCTTTCTTT.